A single sample gave rise to the 17 T cell receptor beta chains below, sequenced in a study of molecular identifiers for immune sequencing clone quantification. In TCRdb, the PCR reads were re-called with MiXCR into one record per CDR3 protein. The sample gives tens of thousands of distinct CDR3 sequences, 20% to 25% of which show up once; 1% to 1.2% is in the top ten. Sequenced material: naive CD8+ T cells from blood, with Jurkat cell RNA spiked in. The subset was: FACS-sorted CD8+CD4-CCR7+CD45RA+ naive T cells. The receptors derive from a human donor in good health. Some libraries in this study had Jurkat cell RNA spiked in.

The gene calls are TRBV30 and TRBJ1-2; D uncertain. Germline CDR1 reads GTSNPN; CDR2 reads SVGIG (reference sequence). Trimming took off 0 bases at V and 1 base at J, with 12 bases between the two ends. The CDR3 extends over 15 amino acids. This chain's CDR3 is CAWSVGSLSNYGYTF. CDR3 DNA sequence: TGTGCCTGGAGTGTAGGGTCGTTAAGTAACTATGGCTACACCTTC.

A word on this clonotype: With a much larger clone just one base away, this may be a read error. CDR3 region: CASSLWEGGEEQYF. CDR3 nucleotide sequence: TGTGCCAGCAGCTTGTGGGAGGGAGGGGAGGAGCAGTACTTC. The rearrangement uses TRBV5-4 and TRBJ2-7; 7 bases agree with TRBD2. The V segment lost 1 base and the J segment 7 bases; nucleotides outside the gene matches: 8. CDR1 and CDR2 from the germline V gene are SGHNT and YYREEE (reference sequence). This CDR3 contains 14 residues.

This clonotype came up many times. The chain carries TRBV11-1 and TRBJ2-1, with a weak D call TRBD2 (5 bases). Trimming stripped 0 bases from V and 4 bases from J, with 10 bases between. Germline V lookup: CDR1 SGHAT, CDR2 FQDESV (reference sequence). This CDR3 contains 15 residues. CDR3 in DNA: TGTGCCAGCAGCTTAGCGCCAAGAGGGTACAATGAGCAGTTCTTC. Its translation is CASSLAPRGYNEQFF.

The table lists this clonotype with many counts. The rearrangement joins TRBV20-1 to TRBJ2-3; the D call may be TRBD1 or TRBD2 (5 bases each). The germline V gene encodes CDR1 DFQATT and CDR2 SNEGSKA (reference sequence). The CDR3 runs 14 residues. V was shortened by 2 bases and J by 4 bases, with 13 bases between the two germline ends. In nucleotides, the CDR3 is TGCAGTGCTAGACTAGAGGGGTTCCCAGATACGCAGTATTTT. This sequence encodes CSARLEGFPDTQYF.

This clonotype was detected only once. This clone may be a read error of a much larger clone one base away. The J gene is TRBJ1-1, the V gene TRBV7-9; 9 nucleotides agree with TRBD1. With V trimmed by 4 bases and J by 6 bases, 12 bases remained unmatched. Germline V lookup: CDR1 SEHNR, CDR2 FQNEAQ (reference sequence). The CDR3 has 16 residues. CDR3: CASSWGKGQGSAEAFF. CDR3 DNA sequence: TGTGCCAGCAGCTGGGGGAAGGGACAGGGTAGCGCTGAAGCTTTCTTT.

At least ten counts were recorded for this clonotype. The chain couples TRBV20-1 to TRBJ2-7; D unresolved. The length of the CDR3 is 14 residues. Looked up from germline, CDR1 is DFQATT and CDR2 is SNEGSKA (reference sequence). V lost 6 bases and J 5 bases, leaving 20 bases between the germline ends. CDR3 bases: TGCAGTGCCGAAATAAGGGCGGCGGCTGACGAGCAGTACTTC. It codes for CSAEIRAAADEQYF.

The table lists this clonotype with a count of one. The conserved closing phenylalanine or tryptophan is absent in this CDR3, likely reflecting a read error. The CDR3 loop reads CASSRTDLNQPQHL. CDR3 in DNA: TGTGCCAGTAGTCGGACCGATCTTAATCAGCCCCAGCATTTG. This chain links TRBV7-9 with TRBJ1-5; unclear D gene. The CDR3 has 14 amino acids. Germline CDR1 and CDR2: SEHNR and FQNEAQ (reference sequence). The V and J ends lost 9 bases and 4 bases respectively, with 16 bases between them.

Note on this clonotype: The missing conserved phenylalanine or tryptophan at the end of this CDR3 makes a read error likely. The chain is built from TRBV6-2 or TRBV6-3 and TRBJ2-1; 7 nucleotides agree with TRBD2. After removal of 5 bases from V and 2 bases from J, the junction contained 6 bases not matched to a gene. The CDR3 extends over 15 amino acids. The V gene's germline CDR1 is MNHEY and CDR2 SVGEGT. The CDR3 DNA follows: TGTGCCAGCAGTCTGGTGGCGGGAGCCTACAATGAGCAGTTCCTC. Translated, it gives CASSLVAGAYNEQFL.

This clonotype was detected many times. The J gene is TRBJ2-7, the V gene TRBV4-1; TRBD1 aligns across 8 bases. CDR3 size: 18 residues. With 3 bases clipped from V and 3 bases from J, the junction kept 16 bases outside the gene matches. The germline V gene encodes CDR1 MGHRA and CDR2 YSYEKL. The CDR3 region is CASSHNPGQASKYYEQYF. CDR3 sequence (DNA): TGCGCCAGCAGCCATAACCCGGGACAGGCGTCGAAATACTACGAGCAGTACTTC.

This clonotype was detected ten times or more. The chain couples TRBV25-1 to TRBJ2-1; TRBD2 agrees at 11 bases. With V trimmed by 2 bases and J by 3 bases, 15 bases remained unmatched. CDR3 length: 20 amino acids. CDR1 is MGHDK and CDR2 is SYGVNS in the germline V gene. The CDR3 loop is CASSEGGTSGGPYFYNEQFF. CDR3 coding DNA: TGTGCCAGCAGTGAAGGTGGCACTAGCGGGGGTCCCTATTTCTACAATGAGCAGTTCTTC.

This clonotype was recorded many times. The V gene is TRBV12-3 or TRBV12-4, the J gene TRBJ1-5; TRBD1 might be the D (6 bases). The CDR3 is 11 amino acids. Trimming removed 5 bases at V and 7 bases at J, with 6 bases between. The CDR3 reads CASSQGQPQHF. CDR3 DNA: TGTGCCAGCAGTCAGGGGCAGCCCCAGCATTTT.

There are many counts of this clonotype. V usage is TRBV24-1 and J usage is TRBJ2-3; D is tentatively TRBD1 or TRBD2 (5 bases each). The CDR3 contains 12 residues. The ends were cut back, 9 bases at V and 4 bases at J, with 10 bases in the middle. The V gene's germline CDR1 is KGHDR and CDR2 SFDVKD. CDR3 loop: CATGQGADTQYF. The DNA for the CDR3 is TGTGCCACCGGGCAGGGAGCAGATACGCAGTATTTT.

This clonotype came up a few times. V and J are TRBV19 and TRBJ2-7; D is unclear. Trimming stripped 6 bases from V and 0 bases from J, with 9 bases between. Germline CDR1 LNHDA, CDR2 SQIVND (reference sequence). The CDR3 spans 13 residues. CDR3 in amino acids: CASRPRSSYEQYF. The DNA of the CDR3 is TGTGCCAGTAGACCGAGAAGCTCCTACGAGCAGTACTTC.

In regard to this clonotype: This may be a read error, as it is one base from a much larger clone. J is TRBJ2-3 and V is TRBV6-2 or TRBV6-3; D is undetermined. The CDR3 is 15 residues long. Trimming shortened V by 4 bases and J by 0 bases, and 11 bases separated the two germline ends. Germline V gene lookup returns CDR1 MNHEY and CDR2 SVGEGT. CDR3 DNA: TGTGCCAGCAGTTGCTTGTCTTCTAGCACAGATACGCAGTATTTT. Protein sequence: CASSCLSSSTDTQYF.

This clonotype occurred many times. The chain combines TRBV19 with TRBJ2-1; 11 bases align to TRBD1. With 5 bases clipped from V and 8 bases from J, the junction kept 8 bases outside the gene matches. Germline V gene data show CDR1 as LNHDA and CDR2 as SQIVND (reference sequence). This CDR3 region has 15 residues. Here the CDR3 reads CASSDRDRGIDEQFF. The CDR3 DNA reads TGTGCCAGTAGTGACCGGGACAGGGGGATCGATGAGCAGTTCTTC. The full variable domain, rest sourced from reference TRBV19 and TRBJ2-1, is DGGITQSPKYLFRKEGQNVTLSCEQNLNHDAMYWYRQDPGQGLRLIYYSQIVNDFQKGDIAEGYSVSREKKESFPLTVTSAQKNPTAFYLCASSDRDRGIDEQFFGPGTRLTVL.

This clonotype turned up a few times. The chain links TRBV24-1 to TRBJ2-1; no clear D gene. From germline, CDR1 is KGHDR and CDR2 SFDVKD. The CDR3 loop spans 11 amino acids. V was pared by 4 bases and J by 4 bases, with 1 base between. DNA of the CDR3: TGTGCCACCAGTGAGTACAATGAGCAGTTCTTC. This translates into CATSEYNEQFF.

Details on this clonotype: Being one base from a much bigger clone, this may be a read error. V is TRBV7-8 and J is TRBJ2-3; TRBD2 is a possible D gene (5 bases). Germline V lookup: CDR1 SGHVS, CDR2 FQNEAQ. V was shortened by 7 bases and J by 4 bases, with 18 bases between the two germline ends. The CDR3 is 15 amino acids. This chain's CDR3 is CASTGDCRRADTQYF. The CDR3 DNA follows: TGTGCCAGCACAGGAGACTGCCGGCGGGCAGATACGCAGTATTTT.